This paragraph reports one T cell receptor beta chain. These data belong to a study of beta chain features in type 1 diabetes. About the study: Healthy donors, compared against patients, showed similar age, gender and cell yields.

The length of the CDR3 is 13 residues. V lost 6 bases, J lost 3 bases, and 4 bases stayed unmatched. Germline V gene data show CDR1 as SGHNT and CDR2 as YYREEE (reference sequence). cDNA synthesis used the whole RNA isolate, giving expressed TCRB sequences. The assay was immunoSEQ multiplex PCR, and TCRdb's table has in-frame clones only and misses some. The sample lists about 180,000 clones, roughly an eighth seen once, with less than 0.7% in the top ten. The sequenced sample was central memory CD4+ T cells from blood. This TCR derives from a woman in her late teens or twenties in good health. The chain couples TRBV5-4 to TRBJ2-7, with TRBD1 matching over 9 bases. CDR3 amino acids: CASKTGGYYEQYF. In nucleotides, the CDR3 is TGTGCCAGCAAGACAGGGGGTTACTACGAGCAGTACTTC. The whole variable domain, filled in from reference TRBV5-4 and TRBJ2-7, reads ETGVTQSPTHLIKTRGQQVTLRCSSQSGHNTVSWYQQALGQGPQFIFQYYREEENGRGNFPPRFSGLQFPNYSSELNVNALELDDSALYLCASKTGGYYEQYFGPGTRLTVT.